These 15 T cell receptor beta chains were all obtained from the same sample, sequenced in a study of regulatory T cells in long-lasting Graves disease. In building TCR beta libraries, iRepertoire HTBI primers were used together with Arm-PCR of CDR3 regions. TCRdb used MiXCR to reprocess the multiplex PCR reads, holding one entry per CDR3 protein. The sample holds 300,000 to 350,000 distinct CDR3 sequences, roughly a fifth seen once. The time point was: persistent/refractory GD, antithyroid drugs over 5 years with positive TRAb. After RNA was extracted from PBMCs, the TCR library was made from it. Sequenced material: peripheral blood mononuclear cells (PBMCs), taken when the disease was refractory, from a patient treated with antithyroid drugs. The source is a female donor with Graves disease.

This clonotype occurred many times. The chain is built from TRBV6-1 and TRBJ2-7; weak D call: TRBD1 (6 bases). V gave up 7 bases and J gave up 4 bases, with 23 bases separating them. In germline, CDR1 is MNHNS, CDR2 SASEGT. The length of the CDR3 is 16 residues. CDR3 protein: CASISLQGNGRYEQYF. The CDR3, as DNA: TGTGCCAGCATCAGCCTACAGGGAAATGGGCGGTACGAGCAGTACTTC.

There are many counts of this clonotype. Its ends do not fully match the called genes, so a read error is possible. The chain has TRBV6-5 and TRBJ2-4, with D possibly matching TRBD1 (6 bases). The CDR3 sequence is 11 residues long. CDR1 MNHEY and CDR2 SVGAGI come from the germline V gene. The CDR3 is CASSYPGQPHF. The DNA for the CDR3 is TGTGCCAGCAGTTACCCTGGACAGCCCCACTTC.

J is TRBJ1-1 and V is TRBV7-9, with D uncertain. The germline gives CDR1 SEHNR, CDR2 FQNEAQ (reference sequence). V shed 2 bases and J shed 1 base, with 11 bases lying between them. The CDR3 sequence is 15 residues long. In nucleotides, the CDR3 is TGTGCCAGCAGCTTAAGGCGCACAGAGAACACTGAAGCTTTCTTT. Translation gives CASSLRRTENTEAFF.

This chain joins TRBV5-1 and TRBJ2-1, with D tentatively TRBD2 (5 bases). Trimming left V 4 bases short and J 3 bases short, with 5 bases between. Germline CDR1 and CDR2: SGHRS and YFSETQ. CDR3 size: 12 residues. The CDR3 spells CASSRGYNEQFF. The CDR3 coding sequence is TGCGCCAGCAGCCGGGGCTACAATGAGCAGTTCTTC.

This clonotype was recorded at least ten times. The CDR3 loop is CASSFLSPPYEQYF. The DNA of the CDR3 is TGTGCCAGCAGTTTCTTAAGCCCCCCCTACGAGCAGTACTTC. The J gene is TRBJ2-7, the V gene TRBV12-3 or TRBV12-4, with D uncertain. V was trimmed by 3 bases and J by 2 bases, leaving 11 bases between them. The CDR3 has 14 residues.

The V call is TRBV20-1, the J call TRBJ2-5, with D maybe TRBD2 (6 bases). V lost 3 bases, J lost 7 bases, and 24 bases lay in between. Germline V CDR1 and CDR2: DFQATT, SNEGSKA (reference sequence). The CDR3 is 16 residues long. The CDR3 is CSASAPGAGLVGTQYF. The DNA for the CDR3 is TGCAGTGCTAGTGCCCCGGGAGCAGGGTTGGTTGGGACCCAGTACTTC.

V is TRBV6-1 and J is TRBJ2-1, with TRBD1 matching over 10 bases. The germline CDR1 and CDR2 sequences are MNHNS and SASEGT. The CDR3 is made up of 15 amino acids. Trimming removed 2 bases from V and 5 bases from J; junction bases left unmatched: 3. The CDR3 region is CASSERDRGHNEQFF. CDR3 in DNA: TGTGCCAGCAGTGAACGCGACAGGGGGCACAATGAGCAGTTCTTC.

This clonotype was counted a few times. The chain uses TRBV2 and TRBJ1-3, with TRBD1 matching over 7 bases. This CDR3 spans 16 amino acids. V was pared by 2 bases and J by 4 bases, with 8 bases of the junction left unmatched. Germline V gene lookup returns CDR1 SNHLY and CDR2 FYNNEI. The CDR3 region is CASSEITRGPGNTIYF. In DNA, the CDR3 is TGTGCCAGCAGTGAAATTACGAGGGGGCCGGGAAACACCATATATTTT.

The table lists this clonotype with many counts. This chain links TRBV29-1 with TRBJ1-1; 8 positions match TRBD1. Germline V CDR1 and CDR2: SQVTM, ANQGSEA. V dropped 4 bases and J dropped 5; count of bases not matched to a gene: 6. The CDR3 runs 13 residues. CDR3 in DNA: TGCAGCGTTGGAAGACAGGGGAATACTGAAGCTTTCTTT. This translates into CSVGRQGNTEAFF.

This clonotype was seen repeatedly, ten times or more. V and J are TRBV29-1 and TRBJ2-7; D is undetermined. Germline values: CDR1 SQVTM, CDR2 ANQGSEA. V lost 4 bases, J lost 3 bases, and 13 bases lay in between. The CDR3 length is 13 residues. The chain's CDR3 is CSVVAGHSYEQYF. The CDR3 DNA reads TGCAGCGTTGTTGCCGGTCATAGCTACGAGCAGTACTTC.

This clonotype was counted ten times or more. The V and J genes are TRBV28 and TRBJ2-7, with D hard to call. V gave up 4 bases and J gave up 6 bases, with 16 bases separating them. CDR3 length: 14 residues. CDR1 and CDR2 (germline): MDHEN, SYDVKM. Written as DNA, the CDR3 is TGTGCCAGCAGTTATCATCCCAGCCCTCGCGAGCAGTACTTC. It specifies CASSYHPSPREQYF.

This clonotype was found a few times. V is TRBV6-1 and J is TRBJ2-7, with 14 positions matching TRBD2. The CDR3 has 15 residues. Germline V gene data show CDR1 as MNHNS and CDR2 as SASEGT. The ends lost 3 bases at V and 6 bases at J; junction bases unmatched: 4. In nucleotides, the CDR3 is TGTGCCAGCAGTGACTCGGGACTAGCGGGAGTCGAGCAGTACTTC. It is translated as CASSDSGLAGVEQYF.

This rearrangement joins TRBV3-1 to TRBJ1-2; D unresolved. Germline CDR1 and CDR2: LGHDT and YNNKEL (reference sequence). The CDR3 spans 13 residues. Trimming removed 4 bases from V and 4 bases from J, with 10 bases in between. CDR3 loop: CASSPTDAYGYTF. The DNA of the CDR3 is TGTGCCAGCAGCCCTACGGACGCCTATGGCTACACCTTC.

This clonotype was observed a handful of times. This chain uses TRBV10-3 with TRBJ1-1; 8 nucleotides line up with TRBD1. The CDR3 consists of 16 residues. Germline lookup yields CDR1 ENHRY and CDR2 SYGVKD. Trimming removed 3 bases from V and 6 bases from J; junction bases left unmatched: 12. CDR3 bases: TGTGCCATCAGTGAAAGGGGACAGGTGTCAGGCGCTGAAGCTTTCTTT. Translating it yields CAISERGQVSGAEAFF.

The rearrangement joins TRBV5-1 to TRBJ2-1; 8 nucleotides align to TRBD2. This CDR3 is 13 amino acids long. Germline values: CDR1 SGHRS, CDR2 YFSETQ. J lost 9 bases, V lost 0 bases, and 2 bases had no gene match. Here the CDR3 reads CASSLALAGEQFF. The CDR3 DNA is TGCGCCAGCAGCTTGGCCCTAGCGGGTGAGCAGTTCTTC. The whole variable domain, filled in from reference TRBV5-1 and TRBJ2-1, reads KAGVTQTPRYLIKTRGQQVTLSCSPISGHRSVSWYQQTPGQGLQFLFEYFSETQRNKGNFPGRFSGRQFSNSRSEMNVSTLELGDSALYLCASSLALAGEQFFGPGTRLTVL.